This T cell receptor (beta chain) was sequenced during a study of CD8 T cells in Susac syndrome. V lost 6 bases and J 2 bases, leaving 13 bases between the germline ends. In germline, CDR1 is SGHVT, CDR2 SQSDAQ. This CDR3 has 14 amino acids. CD8+ and CD4+ T cells were negatively isolated; TEMRA cells were FACS-enriched. Reverse transcription used about 0.45 to 1 ug RNA and random hexamers. The authors amplified TCR beta CDR3 across 54 Vbeta and 13 Jbeta using immunoSEQ multiplex PCR. A single record per CDR3 protein comes from TCRdb applying MiXCR to the immunoSEQ multiplex PCR reads. The repertoire includes about 300,000 distinct CDR3 sequences, almost 85% of them detected once, and roughly 0.21% sits in the top ten.

Source material: CD8+ T cells from PBMCs. This TCR came from a human donor with multiple sclerosis. This chain links TRBV7-4 with TRBJ1-1; D gene unclear. CDR3 sequence (DNA): TGTGCCAGCAGACTTCTGGCTCCAAACACTGAAGCTTTCTTT. Its protein product is CASRLLAPNTEAFF.